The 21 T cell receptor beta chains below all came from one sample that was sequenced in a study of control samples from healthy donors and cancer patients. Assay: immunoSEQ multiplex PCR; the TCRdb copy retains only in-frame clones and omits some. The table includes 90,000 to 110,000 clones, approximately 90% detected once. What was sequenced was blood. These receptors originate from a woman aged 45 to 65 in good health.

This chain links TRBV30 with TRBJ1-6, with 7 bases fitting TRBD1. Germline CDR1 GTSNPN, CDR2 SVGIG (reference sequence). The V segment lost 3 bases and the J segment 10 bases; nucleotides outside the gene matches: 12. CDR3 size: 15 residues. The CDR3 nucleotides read TGTGCCTGGAGCGCAGGGGGAGTGAGAAGCTCACCCCTCCACTTT. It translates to CAWSAGGVRSSPLHF.

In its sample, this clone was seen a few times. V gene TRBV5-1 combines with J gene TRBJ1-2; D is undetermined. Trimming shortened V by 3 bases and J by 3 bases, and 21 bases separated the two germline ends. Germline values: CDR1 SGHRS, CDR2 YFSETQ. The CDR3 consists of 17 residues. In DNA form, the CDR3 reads TGCGCCAGCAGCTACTGGCAAAACTCTTTTATCTACTATGGCTACACCTTC. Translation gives CASSYWQNSFIYYGYTF.

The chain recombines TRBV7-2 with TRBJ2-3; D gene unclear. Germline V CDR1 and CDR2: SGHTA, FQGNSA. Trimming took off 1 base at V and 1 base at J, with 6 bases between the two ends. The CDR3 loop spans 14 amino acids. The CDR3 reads CASSLGTGTDTQYF. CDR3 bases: TGTGCCAGCAGCTTAGGGACCGGCACAGATACGCAGTATTTT.

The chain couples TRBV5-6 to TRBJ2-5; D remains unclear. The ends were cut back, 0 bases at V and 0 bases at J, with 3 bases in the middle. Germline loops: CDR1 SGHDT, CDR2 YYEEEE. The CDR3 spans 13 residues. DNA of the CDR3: TGTGCCAGCAGCTTGGTAGACCAAGAGACCCAGTACTTC. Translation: CASSLVDQETQYF.

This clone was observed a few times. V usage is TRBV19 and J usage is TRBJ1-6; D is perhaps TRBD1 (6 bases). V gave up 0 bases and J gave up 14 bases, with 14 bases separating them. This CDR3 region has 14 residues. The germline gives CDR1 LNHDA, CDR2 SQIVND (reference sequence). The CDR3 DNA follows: TGTGCCAGTAGTATAGATCGCCGGGGGGCAACCCTCCACTTT. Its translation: CASSIDRRGATLHF.

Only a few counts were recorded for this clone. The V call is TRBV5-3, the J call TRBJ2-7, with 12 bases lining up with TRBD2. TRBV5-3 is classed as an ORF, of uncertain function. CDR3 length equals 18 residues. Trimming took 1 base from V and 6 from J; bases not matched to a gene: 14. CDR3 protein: CARSLLCHSSGRDREQYV. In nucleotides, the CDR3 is TGTGCCAGAAGCTTGCTGTGCCATTCTAGCGGGAGGGACCGCGAGCAGTACGTC.

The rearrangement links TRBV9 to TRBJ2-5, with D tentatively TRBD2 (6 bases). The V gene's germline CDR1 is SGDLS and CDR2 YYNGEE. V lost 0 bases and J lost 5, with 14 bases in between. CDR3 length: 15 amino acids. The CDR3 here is CASSVDRGNTETQYF. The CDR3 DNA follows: TGTGCCAGCAGCGTAGACCGGGGGAACACGGAGACCCAGTACTTC.

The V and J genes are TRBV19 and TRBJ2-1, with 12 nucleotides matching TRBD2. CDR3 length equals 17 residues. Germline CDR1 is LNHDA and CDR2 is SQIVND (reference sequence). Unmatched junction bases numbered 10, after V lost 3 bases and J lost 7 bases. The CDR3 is CASSMSGRLAGANEQFF. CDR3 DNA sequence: TGTGCCAGTAGTATGAGCGGCCGACTAGCGGGAGCGAATGAGCAGTTCTTC.

The CDR3 sequence is CATQTVLNQPQHF. For the CDR3, the DNA is TGTGCCACCCAAACAGTTCTGAATCAGCCCCAGCATTTT. This chain uses TRBV19 with TRBJ1-5; no clear D gene. This CDR3 has 13 amino acids. The V and J ends lost 10 bases and 4 bases respectively, with 14 bases between them. From germline, CDR1 is LNHDA and CDR2 SQIVND (reference sequence).

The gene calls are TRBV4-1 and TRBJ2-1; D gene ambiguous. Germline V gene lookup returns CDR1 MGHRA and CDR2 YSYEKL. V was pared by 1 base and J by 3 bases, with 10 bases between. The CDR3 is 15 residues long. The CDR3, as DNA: TGCGCCAGCAGCCAAGGGTACTCCAACTACAATGAGCAGTTCTTC. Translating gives CASSQGYSNYNEQFF.

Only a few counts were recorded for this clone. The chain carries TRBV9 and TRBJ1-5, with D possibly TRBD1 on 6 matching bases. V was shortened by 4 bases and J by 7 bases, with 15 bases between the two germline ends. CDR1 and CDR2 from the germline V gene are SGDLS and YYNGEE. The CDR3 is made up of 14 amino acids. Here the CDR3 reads CASSSDGGGQPQHF. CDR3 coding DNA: TGTGCCAGCAGCTCCGACGGAGGGGGGCAGCCCCAGCATTTT.

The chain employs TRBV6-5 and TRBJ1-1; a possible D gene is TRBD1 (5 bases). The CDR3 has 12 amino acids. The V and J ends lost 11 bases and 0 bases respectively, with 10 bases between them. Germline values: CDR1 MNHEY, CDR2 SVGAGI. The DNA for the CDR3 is TGTGCCTTGGGGGAGATGAACACTGAAGCTTTCTTT. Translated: CALGEMNTEAFF.

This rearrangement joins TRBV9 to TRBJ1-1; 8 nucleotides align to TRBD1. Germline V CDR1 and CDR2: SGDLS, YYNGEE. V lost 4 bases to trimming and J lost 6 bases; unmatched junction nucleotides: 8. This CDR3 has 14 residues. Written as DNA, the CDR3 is TGTGCCAGCAGCACGGTGACAGGGGAGGCTGAAGCTTTCTTT. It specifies CASSTVTGEAEAFF.

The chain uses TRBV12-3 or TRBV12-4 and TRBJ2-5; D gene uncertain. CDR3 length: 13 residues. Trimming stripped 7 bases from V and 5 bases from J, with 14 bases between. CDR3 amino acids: CASTKSLMETQYF. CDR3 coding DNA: TGTGCCAGCACCAAGTCCTTAATGGAGACCCAGTACTTC.

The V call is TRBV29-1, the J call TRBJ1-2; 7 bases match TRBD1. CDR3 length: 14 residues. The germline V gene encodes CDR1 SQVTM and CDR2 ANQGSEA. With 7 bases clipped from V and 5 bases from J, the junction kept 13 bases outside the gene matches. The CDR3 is CSGSPEAGGYGYTF. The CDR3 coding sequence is TGCAGCGGTAGCCCAGAGGCAGGGGGGTATGGCTACACCTTC.

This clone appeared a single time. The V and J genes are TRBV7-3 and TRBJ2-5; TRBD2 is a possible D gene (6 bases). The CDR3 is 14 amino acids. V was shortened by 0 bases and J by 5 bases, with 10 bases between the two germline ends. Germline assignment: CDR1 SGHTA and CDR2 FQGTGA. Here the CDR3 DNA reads TGTGCCAGCAGCTTAACAGGGGCGGGGGAGACCCAGTACTTC. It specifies CASSLTGAGETQYF.

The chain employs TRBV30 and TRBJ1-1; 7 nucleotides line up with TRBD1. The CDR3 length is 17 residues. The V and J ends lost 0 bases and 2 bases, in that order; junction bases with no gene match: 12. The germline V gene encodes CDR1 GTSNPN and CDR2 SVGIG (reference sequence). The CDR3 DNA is TGTGCCTGGAGTGTACGGCGGCAGGGGGGCGGAAACACTGAAGCTTTCTTT. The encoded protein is CAWSVRRQGGGNTEAFF.

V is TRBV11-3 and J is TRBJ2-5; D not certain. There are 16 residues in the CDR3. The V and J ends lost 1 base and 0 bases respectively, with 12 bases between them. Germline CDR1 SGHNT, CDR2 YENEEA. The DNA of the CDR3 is TGTGCCAGCAGCTTAGGTACCGGAAGCTACCAAGAGACCCAGTACTTC. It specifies CASSLGTGSYQETQYF.

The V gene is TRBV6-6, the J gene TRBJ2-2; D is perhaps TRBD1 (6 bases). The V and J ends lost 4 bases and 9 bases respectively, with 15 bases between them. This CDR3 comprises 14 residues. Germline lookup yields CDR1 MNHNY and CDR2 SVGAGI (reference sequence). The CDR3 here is CASSSQGPTRELFF. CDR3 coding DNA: TGTGCCAGCAGTTCTCAGGGGCCTACCCGGGAGCTGTTTTTT.

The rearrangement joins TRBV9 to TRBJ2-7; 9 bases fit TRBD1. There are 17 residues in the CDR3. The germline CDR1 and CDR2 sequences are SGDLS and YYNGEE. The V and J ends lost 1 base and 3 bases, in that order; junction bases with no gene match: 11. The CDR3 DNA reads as TGTGCCAGCAGCGTAAGTACGGGGACAGGGAATCGCTACGAGCAGTACTTC. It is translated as CASSVSTGTGNRYEQYF. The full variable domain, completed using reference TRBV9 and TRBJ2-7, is DSGVTQTPKHLITATGQRVTLRCSPRSGDLSVYWYQQSLDQGLQFLIQYYNGEERAKGNILERFSAQQFPDLHSELNLSSLELGDSALYFCASSVSTGTGNRYEQYFGPGTRLTVT.

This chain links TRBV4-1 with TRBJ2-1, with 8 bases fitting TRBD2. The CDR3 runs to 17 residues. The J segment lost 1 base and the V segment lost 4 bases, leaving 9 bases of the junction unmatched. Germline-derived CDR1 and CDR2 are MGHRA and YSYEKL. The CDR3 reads CASSLPSGGPSYNEQFF. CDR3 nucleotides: TGCGCCAGCAGCCTCCCCTCGGGGGGGCCGTCCTACAATGAGCAGTTCTTC.